Listed here are 24 T cell receptor beta chains from one sample, sequenced in a study of T cells in Graves' hyperthyroidism and ophthalmopathy. RNA transcripts served as the template for amplifying TCR beta CDR3 regions. The HTBI set primed first-round TCR CDR3 RT-PCR. A single record per CDR3 protein comes from TCRdb applying MiXCR to the multiplex PCR reads. The sample holds around 690,000 distinct CDR3 sequences, around 21% seen once. The source material was blood. All receptors derive from a man younger than 45 with Graves' ophthalmopathy.

This clonotype was seen only a few times. The germline gene is not matched at one end of the junction; a read error may be the cause. The rearrangement uses TRBV7-2 and TRBJ2-7; 7 bases agree with TRBD2. There are 16 residues in the CDR3. Germline-derived CDR1 and CDR2 are SGHTA and FQGNSA. CDR3 DNA: TGTGCCAACAGCCCGAGGGAGGGTCGAGGATCCTACGAGCAGTACTTC. Protein: CANSPREGRGSYEQYF.

In this sample, this clonotype turned up many times. The V gene is TRBV7-2, the J gene TRBJ2-3; no firm D call. The CDR3 is made up of 14 amino acids. Germline V gene data show CDR1 as SGHTA and CDR2 as FQGNSA. The germline V and J ends were trimmed by 6 bases and 1 base, with 11 bases remaining between them. The CDR3 reads CASRTPFRTDTQYF. The CDR3 region has the DNA TGTGCCAGCAGGACTCCGTTCCGCACAGATACGCAGTATTTT.

This clonotype was counted between two and nine times. This sequence joins TRBV27 and TRBJ2-5, with 7 bases aligning to TRBD1. Germline CDR1 reads MNHEY; CDR2 reads SMNVEV (reference sequence). The CDR3 is 16 amino acids. The V gene end was trimmed by 3 bases and the J gene end by 2 bases; junction bases not matched to a gene: 9. CDR3 region: CASSFLAAGGQETQYF. The CDR3 nucleotides read TGTGCCAGCAGTTTCCTTGCCGCAGGGGGACAAGAGACCCAGTACTTC.

The rearrangement uses TRBV5-1 and TRBJ2-7; 8 bases match TRBD1. The CDR3 covers 14 residues. The V gene's germline CDR1 is SGHRS and CDR2 YFSETQ. The V segment lost 4 bases and the J segment 3 bases; nucleotides outside the gene matches: 6. CDR3 coding DNA: TGCGCCAGCAGCAGGCCGGGACAGGACTACGAGCAGTACTTC. It is translated as CASSRPGQDYEQYF.

Ten or more counts support this clonotype. The chain recombines TRBV29-1 with TRBJ2-3; TRBD2 matches 15 bases. The germline gives CDR1 SQVTM, CDR2 ANQGSEA. Losses at the gene ends were 6 bases for V and 3 bases for J; bases not matched to a gene: 1. The CDR3 runs 14 residues. In DNA, the CDR3 is TGCAGCGTAGGGACTAGCGGGAGGACAGATACGCAGTATTTT. It translates to CSVGTSGRTDTQYF.

This clonotype was detected many times. This rearrangement joins TRBV6-1 to TRBJ1-6; D remains ambiguous. CDR3 length equals 17 residues. Germline V lookup: CDR1 MNHNS, CDR2 SASEGT. V dropped 5 bases and J dropped 0 bases, with 14 bases sitting between them. CDR3 bases: TGTGCCAGCAGTTCGGACTCCCGGAGCTCCTATAATTCACCCCTCCACTTT. Its translation: CASSSDSRSSYNSPLHF.

This clonotype was detected ten times or more. J is TRBJ1-1 and V is TRBV28, with 7 positions matching TRBD1. The CDR3 has 15 residues. J gave up 1 base and V 5 bases, and 7 bases lay outside the gene matches. Germline V lookup: CDR1 MDHEN, CDR2 SYDVKM. DNA of the CDR3: TGTGCCAGCAGTGACCGTGACAGGGCGAACACTGAAGCTTTCTTT. Its protein product is CASSDRDRANTEAFF.

The chain recombines TRBV20-1 with TRBJ2-7; D is possibly TRBD2 (5 bases). The CDR3 totals 14 residues. Germline CDR1 reads DFQATT; CDR2 reads SNEGSKA (reference sequence). The V gene lost 0 bases and the J gene lost 6 bases, with 15 bases spanning the gap. CDR3 nucleotide sequence: TGCAGTGCTAGAGATCGGGCGGCTAGCTTCGAGCAGTACTTC. Protein: CSARDRAASFEQYF.

This clonotype occurred a few times. This chain connects TRBV28 to TRBJ2-2; 7 nucleotides match TRBD1. Germline V gene sequence: CDR1 MDHEN, CDR2 SYDVKM. There are 15 residues in the CDR3. V lost 7 bases and J lost 7; bases outside the gene matches: 12. CDR3 sequence: CASIALTGLGGELFF. CDR3 bases: TGTGCCAGCATCGCCCTGACAGGGTTGGGCGGGGAGCTGTTTTTT.

The chain joins TRBV28 to TRBJ1-3; TRBD1 aligns across 8 bases. There are 17 residues in the CDR3. With 5 bases clipped from V and 0 bases from J, the junction kept 9 bases outside the gene matches. Germline CDR1 is MDHEN and CDR2 is SYDVKM. The CDR3, as DNA: TGTGCCAGCAGTCTTTGGGACAGGACGAGCTCTGGAAACACCATATATTTT. Translating it yields CASSLWDRTSSGNTIYF.

This clonotype was seen only a few times. Sequence at one end of the junction differs from germline and may be a read error. The chain links TRBV20-1 to TRBJ2-1, with D perhaps matching TRBD1 (6 bases). CDR3 length: 12 amino acids. Germline assignment: CDR1 DFQATT and CDR2 SNEGSKA (reference sequence). The CDR3 loop reads CGAYLRGNEQFF. The CDR3 bases are TGCGGTGCTTATCTCAGGGGCAATGAGCAGTTCTTC.

This clonotype was observed a few times. V is TRBV20-1 and J is TRBJ2-7; 7 bases fit TRBD2. The CDR3 consists of 12 residues. Trimming removed 8 bases from V and 3 bases from J; junction bases left unmatched: 7. Looked up from germline, CDR1 is DFQATT and CDR2 is SNEGSKA (reference sequence). Here the CDR3 reads CSPYRGDYEQYF. The CDR3 nucleotides are TGCAGTCCGTACCGGGGGGACTACGAGCAGTACTTC.

The chain employs TRBV14 and TRBJ2-4; D gene uncertain. The CDR3 has 13 residues. V was cut by 0 bases and J by 7 bases, with 7 bases left in between. Germline CDR1 reads SGHDN; CDR2 reads FVKESK. CDR3 coding DNA: TGTGCCAGCAGCCAAGACATGGTGAACATTCAGTACTTC. Translated: CASSQDMVNIQYF.

This clonotype was detected only a few times. The chain links TRBV2 to TRBJ2-1, with 9 bases aligning to TRBD1. The CDR3 consists of 15 residues. Germline CDR1 SNHLY, CDR2 FYNNEI. V was pared by 5 bases and J by 4 bases, with 6 bases of the junction left unmatched. CDR3 coding DNA: TGTGCCAGCAGTTCCATACAGGGGGCTTACAATGAGCAGTTCTTC. As protein: CASSSIQGAYNEQFF.

This clonotype was seen a handful of times. The chain uses TRBV30 and TRBJ2-3; D is unresolved. Germline assignment: CDR1 GTSNPN and CDR2 SVGIG (reference sequence). Between the trimmed V and J ends, which lost 3 bases and 1 base, there was a span of 14 bases. The CDR3 extends over 15 amino acids. The CDR3 DNA reads as TGTGCCTGGAGGGACCAGGCACGGGGCACAGATACGCAGTATTTT. It specifies CAWRDQARGTDTQYF.

Turning to this clonotype: With a much larger clone just one base away, this may be a read error. This chain joins TRBV7-2 and TRBJ1-5; D is undetermined. V gave up 2 bases and J gave up 3 bases, with 11 bases separating them. This CDR3 has 15 residues. Germline CDR1 and CDR2: SGHTA and FQGNSA. The CDR3 DNA reads as TGTGCCAGCAGCTTAACGGCCTTTCCCAATCAGCCCCAGCATTTT. This encodes CASSLTAFPNQPQHF.

This sequence joins TRBV12-3 or TRBV12-4 and TRBJ2-7; D remains ambiguous. This CDR3 comprises 12 residues. V was cut by 6 bases and J by 2 bases, with 8 bases left in between. CDR3 in amino acids: CASSHDPYEQYF. CDR3 nucleotide sequence: TGTGCCAGCAGCCACGACCCCTACGAGCAGTACTTC.

This clonotype was seen more than once but under ten times. The chain links TRBV24-1 to TRBJ1-1; D is possibly TRBD1 (5 bases). Trimming shortened V by 0 bases and J by 6 bases, and 7 bases separated the two germline ends. The CDR3 covers 13 residues. Germline lookup yields CDR1 KGHDR and CDR2 SFDVKD. The CDR3 bases are TGTGCCACCAGTGATTTGACGGGGGCTGAAGCTTTCTTT. Translating gives CATSDLTGAEAFF.

This clonotype was detected ten times or more. The chain links TRBV7-6 to TRBJ2-1; D is undetermined. The V end lost 1 base, the J end lost 5 bases, and 6 bases lay between the germline ends. The germline CDR1 and CDR2 sequences are SGHVS and FNYEAQ. This CDR3 spans 13 amino acids. Here the CDR3 reads CASSLGVHNEQFF. CDR3 coding DNA: TGTGCCAGCAGCTTAGGTGTGCACAATGAGCAGTTCTTC.

A few counts support this clonotype. V gene TRBV28 combines with J gene TRBJ1-1; D is possibly TRBD1 (6 bases). This CDR3 has 15 amino acids. Trimming removed 7 bases from V and 3 bases from J, with 18 bases in between. The germline CDR1 and CDR2 sequences are MDHEN and SYDVKM. For the CDR3, the DNA is TGTGCCAGCACTAGTGAGGGGGGAGCGGACACTGAAGCTTTCTTT. This translates into CASTSEGGADTEAFF.

The chain has TRBV12-5 and TRBJ2-4; D perhaps matches TRBD2 (6 bases). The CDR3 is 13 residues long. V was cut by 5 bases and J by 12 bases, with 17 bases left in between. Germline CDR1 is LGHNT and CDR2 is FRNRAP. Written as DNA, the CDR3 is TGTGCTAGTGGTGCGGAGGGTGGGCAACGTCAGTACTTC. The encoded protein is CASGAEGGQRQYF.

DNA of the CDR3: TGTGCCAGCAGTTCCGGGACTAGCTTCTTGGGCTCCTACAATGAGCAGTTCTTC. It specifies CASSSGTSFLGSYNEQFF. The V call is TRBV12-3 or TRBV12-4, the J call TRBJ2-1; 9 nucleotides line up with TRBD2. The CDR3 totals 18 residues. The junction had 10 bases not matched to a gene; V was cut back by 4 bases and J by 0 bases.

This clonotype showed up many times. The chain carries TRBV27 and TRBJ2-7, with 10 bases matching TRBD2. The junction had 9 bases not matched to a gene; V was cut back by 5 bases and J by 2 bases. Looked up from germline, CDR1 is MNHEY and CDR2 is SMNVEV (reference sequence). The CDR3 has 16 amino acids. The CDR3 DNA reads as TGTGCCAGCAGTCCGAGCGGGGGGGAGGCCACCTACGAGCAGTACTTC. This sequence encodes CASSPSGGEATYEQYF.

The J gene is TRBJ2-7, the V gene TRBV7-8; D perhaps matches TRBD2 (6 bases). Germline loops: CDR1 SGHVS, CDR2 FQNEAQ. The CDR3 runs 15 residues. V was shortened by 4 bases and J by 8 bases, with 21 bases between the two germline ends. The CDR3 is CASSSRGSKGGQQYF. Here the CDR3 DNA reads TGTGCCAGCAGCTCGCGGGGATCGAAGGGTGGACAGCAGTACTTC.